This entry concerns a single TCR beta chain. Trimming took off 3 bases at V and 6 bases at J, with 15 bases between the two ends. The CDR3 consists of 14 residues. Germline CDR1 is DFQATT and CDR2 is SNEGSKA (reference sequence). The data derive from a study of T cell responses to AZD1222 COVID-19 vaccine. Profiled with immunoSEQ multiplex PCR; TCRdb holds only in-frame clones, not every one. The sample consists of over 150,000 clones, 87% of them appearing once. This sequence originates from an adult who received the AZD1222 COVID-19 vaccine. The chain combines TRBV20-1 with TRBJ1-5; no reliable D call. Here the sequenced sample was peripheral blood, taken 28 days after the second AZD1222 dose. The CDR3 DNA is TGCAGTGCTAGTGCGGCATATGGGGTTCAGCCCCAGCATTTT. Translating gives CSASAAYGVQPQHF.